This TCR beta chain was retrieved from a study of breast tumors, draining lymph nodes, adjacent tissues. TCRdb called the multiplex PCR reads again in MiXCR, with one record for every CDR3 protein. In the table there are fewer than 200,000 distinct CDR3 sequences, around a third of which are singletons. Turning to this clonotype: What it binds is not known.

Study-wide results and caveats: Luminal-like breast cancer showed significantly greater tumor-nontumor repertoire similarity than basal-like breast cancer did. That most tumor T cells come from lymph nodes remained unproven. Tumors had less TCR diversity than lymph nodes, more than nontumor tissue.

Breast cancer patients provided tissue from their axillary draining lymph nodes. The TCR was taken from a female donor with breast cancer. Some clones in this sample may be carry-over from other donors' samples. The sample taken for sequencing was axillary lymph node tissue.

The CDR3 reads CASSYTGAATNEKLFF. The DNA for the CDR3 is TGCGCCAGCAGCTACACCGGGGCCGCAACTAATGAAAAACTGTTTTTT. This chain joins TRBV5-1 and TRBJ1-4; D is possibly TRBD1 (5 bases). The CDR3 loop spans 16 amino acids. V lost 3 bases, J lost 0 bases, and 12 bases lay in between. Germline-derived CDR1 and CDR2 are SGHRS and YFSETQ.